The entry that follows covers one T cell receptor (beta chain) sequence. What it binds is unknown. CDR1 is DFQATT and CDR2 is SNEGSKA in the germline V gene (reference sequence). The CDR3 contains 14 residues. The source of the sample is a study of response to subunit inactivated influenza vaccine. Notes on the study in general: A suggestion made by the authors is that each seasonal influenza vaccination recruits few new T cells.

TCRdb reanalysed the RT-PCR reads using MiXCR and keeps one entry per CDR3 protein. The data show 650,000 or so distinct CDR3 sequences, 12% to 15% seen once. The rearrangement uses TRBV20-1 and TRBJ2-3; the match to TRBD1 covers 9 bases. This specimen was PBMCs from blood, taken about 14 days before vaccination. The receptor was derived from a man between 50 and 59 years old who received an inactivated influenza vaccine. The CDR3 sequence: CSSPDRGDTDTQYF. CDR3 nucleotide sequence: TGCAGCTCACCCGACAGGGGGGACACAGATACGCAGTATTTT.